One sample yielded the 9 T cell receptor beta chains listed below, sequenced in a study of cytotoxic CD8 clonotypes in ibrutinib-treated CLL. TCRdb's table, derived via immunoSEQ multiplex PCR, lists solely in-frame clones and lacks some. The sample lists about 50,000 clones, less than 90% occurring once. Sequencing used PBMCs, obtained after 24 months of ibrutinib treatment. The receptors stem from a human donor with chronic lymphocytic leukemia.

The V and J genes are TRBV6-5 and TRBJ2-3; D is possibly TRBD1 (6 bases). V shed 6 bases and J shed 3 bases, with 13 bases lying between them. The germline gives CDR1 MNHEY, CDR2 SVGAGI. CDR3 length: 14 residues. The DNA for the CDR3 is TGTGCCAGCAGCCAAGACAGGCGGACAGATACGCAGTATTTT. Translating it yields CASSQDRRTDTQYF.

V and J are TRBV19 and TRBJ2-2; D is tentatively TRBD1 or TRBD2 (6 bases each). In germline, CDR1 is LNHDA, CDR2 SQIVND (reference sequence). Trimming shortened V by 0 bases and J by 6 bases, and 11 bases separated the two germline ends. This CDR3 is 15 amino acids long. The CDR3 is CASSIDRGGAGELFF. The CDR3 DNA is TGTGCCAGTAGTATAGACAGGGGAGGTGCCGGGGAGCTGTTTTTT.

The genes are TRBV6-1 and TRBJ2-2; possible D gene TRBD1, 6 bases. Per the germline V gene, CDR1 is MNHNS and CDR2 is SASEGT. V was shortened by 1 base and J by 3 bases, with 15 bases between the two germline ends. CDR3 length equals 17 residues. The CDR3 DNA reads as TGTGCCAGCAGTGAAGGAAGAACAGGGTCCTACACCGGGGAGCTGTTTTTT. Residues: CASSEGRTGSYTGELFF.

This chain joins TRBV19 and TRBJ2-1; D uncertain. Germline CDR1 LNHDA, CDR2 SQIVND (reference sequence). The CDR3 is 14 residues long. With 1 base removed from V and 7 bases from J, the gap between germline ends came to 11 bases. CDR3 residues: CASSIGSPGNEQFF. The CDR3 bases are TGTGCCAGTAGTATAGGTAGCCCTGGGAATGAGCAGTTCTTC.

J is TRBJ2-7 and V is TRBV6-4; D might be TRBD1 (5 bases). The CDR3 covers 11 residues. The V end was cut by 6 bases, the J end by 11 bases, with 14 bases between. Germline CDR1 reads MRHNA; CDR2 reads SNTAGT. The CDR3 DNA reads TGTGCCAGCAGAACCGACAGCAAGGAGTACTTC. As protein: CASRTDSKEYF.

V usage is TRBV6-5 and J usage is TRBJ2-5, with 10 nucleotides matching TRBD1. Per germline, CDR1 MNHEY and CDR2 SVGAGI. The CDR3 runs 15 residues. Trimming at V came to 6 bases and at J to 9 bases, leaving 13 bases not matched to a gene. The CDR3 DNA reads as TGTGCCAGCAGAGACCGGGACAGGGGACAAGGGGCCCAGTACTTC. Translated, it gives CASRDRDRGQGAQYF.

The chain uses TRBV28 and TRBJ2-1, with D unclear. The CDR3 runs to 14 residues. The V gene lost 6 bases and the J gene lost 4 bases, with 13 bases spanning the gap. Germline V gene lookup returns CDR1 MDHEN and CDR2 SYDVKM. The CDR3 DNA reads TGTGCCAGCAGCATAACCACAGTATACAATGAGCAGTTCTTC. This gives the protein CASSITTVYNEQFF. Using reference TRBV28 and TRBJ2-1 for the parts outside the CDR3, the full variable domain is DVKVTQSSRYLVKRTGEKVFLECVQDMDHENMFWYRQDPGLGLRLIYFSYDVKMKEKGDIPEGYSVSREKKERFSLILESASTNQTSMYLCASSITTVYNEQFFGPGTRLTVL.

The chain recombines TRBV5-6 with TRBJ2-3; 7 nucleotides align to TRBD1. Germline V gives CDR1 SGHDT, CDR2 YYEEEE. V was pared by 2 bases and J by 0 bases, with 3 bases of the junction left unmatched. The CDR3 has 15 amino acids. The CDR3 DNA follows: TGTGCCAGCAGCTTTGGGACAGCAAGCACAGATACGCAGTATTTT. Translating gives CASSFGTASTDTQYF.

This clone has just one count. The chain is built from TRBV5-1 and TRBJ1-2, with TRBD1 as a possible D gene (5 bases). There are 15 residues in the CDR3. V dropped 0 bases and J dropped 3 bases, with 12 bases sitting between them. CDR1 and CDR2 from the germline V gene are SGHRS and YFSETQ. This chain's CDR3 is CASSLESGLDYGYTF. Written as DNA, the CDR3 is TGCGCCAGCAGCTTGGAGTCGGGACTAGACTATGGCTACACCTTC.